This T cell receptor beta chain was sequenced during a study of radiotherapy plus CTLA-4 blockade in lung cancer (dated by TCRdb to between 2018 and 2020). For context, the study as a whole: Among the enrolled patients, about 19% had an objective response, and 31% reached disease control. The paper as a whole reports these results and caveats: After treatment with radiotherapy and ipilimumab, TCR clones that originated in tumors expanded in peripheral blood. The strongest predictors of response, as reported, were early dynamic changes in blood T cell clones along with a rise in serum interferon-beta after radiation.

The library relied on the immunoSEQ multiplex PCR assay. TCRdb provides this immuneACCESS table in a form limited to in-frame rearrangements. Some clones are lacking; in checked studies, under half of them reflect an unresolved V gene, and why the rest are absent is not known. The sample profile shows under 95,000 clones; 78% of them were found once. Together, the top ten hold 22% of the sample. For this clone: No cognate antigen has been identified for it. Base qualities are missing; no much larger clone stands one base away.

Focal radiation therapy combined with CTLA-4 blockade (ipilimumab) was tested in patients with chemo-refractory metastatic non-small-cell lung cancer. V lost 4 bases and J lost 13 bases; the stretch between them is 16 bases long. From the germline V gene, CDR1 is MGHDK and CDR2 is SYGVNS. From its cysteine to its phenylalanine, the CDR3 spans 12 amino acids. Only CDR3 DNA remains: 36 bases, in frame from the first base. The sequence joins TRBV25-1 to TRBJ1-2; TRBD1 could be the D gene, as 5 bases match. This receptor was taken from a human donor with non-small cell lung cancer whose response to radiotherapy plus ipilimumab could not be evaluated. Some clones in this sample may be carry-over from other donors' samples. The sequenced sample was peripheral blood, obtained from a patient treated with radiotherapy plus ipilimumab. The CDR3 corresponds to CASSGDSREVTF. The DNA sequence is TGTGCCAGCAGTGGGGACTCCAGGGAAGTCACCTTC.